These 14 T cell receptor beta chains were all obtained from the same sample, sequenced in a study of CXCR3-negative and CXCR3-positive naive CD8 T cells. Carrying UMI labels, the TRB cDNA libraries were prepared through 5' RACE. TCRdb re-called the 5' RACE reads and catalogs CDR3 proteins one per entry, DNA excluded. This sample contains 100,000 to 150,000 distinct CDR3 sequences. Sequencing used naive CXCR3- CD8+ T cells from blood. Documented subset: CD45RO-CCR7+CD27+CD95- naive CD8+ T cells lacking CXCR3 (TNR3-). The receptor source for this set is a human donor in good health. Some clones in this sample may be carry-over from other donors' samples.

This chain uses TRBV14 with TRBJ2-1; lacking DNA, the TRBD2 call made by TCRdb goes unchecked. This CDR3 has 13 amino acids. Germline CDR1 and CDR2: SGHDN and FVKESK. CDR3 residues: CASSPTSSYEQFF.

The chain has TRBV6-6 and TRBJ1-2; TCRdb's assignment of TRBD1 cannot be checked, as there is no DNA. CDR3 length: 15 residues. Germline V gives CDR1 MNHNY, CDR2 SVGAGI (reference sequence). CDR3 sequence reads: CASSYSGTGESGYTF.

The chain combines TRBV19 with TRBJ1-5; the TCRdb D gene call, TRBD1, has no DNA to confirm it. CDR3 size: 15 residues. Per the germline V gene, CDR1 is LNHDA and CDR2 is SQIVND (reference sequence). CDR3 in amino acids: CASPSDTGDFKAQHF.

This sequence joins TRBV7-9 and TRBJ2-5; TCRdb's D call, TRBD2, is unchecked because there is no DNA. CDR1 is SEHNR and CDR2 is FQNEAQ in the germline V gene (reference sequence). The CDR3 sequence is 16 residues long. CDR3 in amino acids: CASSSTSGGSGETQYF.

V gene TRBV15 combines with J gene TRBJ2-7; the TRBD2 assignment by TCRdb is unverifiable without DNA. This CDR3 comprises 16 residues. CDR1 and CDR2 from the germline V gene are LNHNV and YYDKDF (reference sequence). CDR3 protein: CATSRDRAGSSYEQYF.

V gene TRBV29-1 combines with J gene TRBJ2-7; TCRdb's D call, TRBD1, is unchecked because there is no DNA. The CDR3 consists of 14 residues. CDR1 and CDR2 from the germline V gene are SQVTM and ANQGSEA. The CDR3 here is CSVRDRGNLYEQYF.

V gene TRBV7-9 combines with J gene TRBJ2-5; TCRdb's D call of TRBD2 is untestable without DNA. The CDR3 is made up of 15 amino acids. Germline CDR1 and CDR2: SEHNR and FQNEAQ (reference sequence). The CDR3 loop reads CASSLASGLQETQYF. The full variable domain, its missing parts supplied by reference TRBV7-9 and TRBJ2-5, is DTGVSQNPRHKITKRGQNVTFRCDPISEHNRLYWYRQTLGQGPEFLTYFQNEAQLEKSRLLSDRFSAERPKGSFSTLEIQRTEQGDSAMYLCASSLASGLQETQYFGPGTRLLVL.

This chain connects TRBV28 to TRBJ2-5; the D call from TCRdb, TRBD2, cannot be confirmed without DNA. The CDR3 is made up of 14 amino acids. Germline V gene sequence: CDR1 MDHEN, CDR2 SYDVKM. CDR3 sequence: CASSLAGVVETQYF.

This chain connects TRBV20-1 to TRBJ2-7; TCRdb gives TRBD2 as the D gene, but with no DNA this cannot be confirmed. Germline values: CDR1 DFQATT, CDR2 SNEGSKA (reference sequence). The CDR3 length is 14 residues. Here the CDR3 reads CSARDPAGTYEQYF.

The CDR3 sequence: CSARDPSGETQYF. V and J are TRBV20-1 and TRBJ2-5. The CDR3 has 13 residues. CDR1 is DFQATT and CDR2 is SNEGSKA in the germline V gene (reference sequence).

The rearrangement joins TRBV7-9 to TRBJ1-2; the D call of TRBD1 rests on TCRdb alone, since no DNA is present to check it. Germline loops: CDR1 SEHNR, CDR2 FQNEAQ (reference sequence). The CDR3 has 13 amino acids. The CDR3 loop reads CASSKGLQDGYTF.

The chain combines TRBV19 with TRBJ2-5; checking the TCRdb D call of TRBD2 is not possible without DNA. This CDR3 comprises 16 residues. Germline-derived CDR1 and CDR2 are LNHDA and SQIVND (reference sequence). This CDR3 is CADRGSNAGVKETQYF.

This chain joins TRBV5-1 and TRBJ1-1; with no DNA, the TCRdb D assignment of TRBD1 cannot be verified. There are 16 residues in the CDR3. Looked up from germline, CDR1 is SGHRS and CDR2 is YFSETQ. The CDR3 here is CASSRGPVGGATEAFF.

The V gene is TRBV27, the J gene TRBJ2-1; absent DNA, TCRdb's TRBD2 call cannot be checked. This CDR3 spans 15 amino acids. Germline assignment: CDR1 MNHEY and CDR2 SMNVEV (reference sequence). CDR3: CASSSGLAGDNEQFF.